This T cell receptor (beta chain) was observed in a study of cytomegalovirus exposure and HLA in healthy donors. This clone has only a few counts. The antigen is undetermined. In the PCR, 60 Vbeta and 13 Jbeta primers were used. Data came from immunoSEQ multiplex PCR; TCRdb stores just in-frame clones and leaves some out. In the table there are 130,000 or so clones, roughly 86% of which are singletons. Findings and limits, study-wide: Confirmation in vitro established that a few CMV-associated chains were specific for CMV antigens. A later analysis reportedly found that, within productive TCRs, an Asian-associated ancestry cluster had fewer N-insertions than the mean observed across the roughly 670 donors.

V lost 6 bases to trimming and J lost 5 bases, with 10 bases between them. Germline CDR1 and CDR2: MDHEN and SYDVKM. The CDR3 length is 13 residues. This rearrangement joins TRBV28 to TRBJ1-4, with TRBD1 as a possible D gene (5 bases). This receptor was identified in a man younger than 35 in good health and CMV-seropositive. The sequencing input was PBMCs. In nucleotides, the CDR3 is TGTGCCAGCAGGGGGCAGTCAAATGAAAAACTGTTTTTT. Amino acids: CASRGQSNEKLFF.